The 9 T cell receptor beta chains below all came from one sample that was sequenced in a study of blood T cells in healthy people across ages. Primed by a sample-barcoded 5' primer and a J-beta primer mix, a second PCR proceeded for roughly 6 to 12 cycles. One entry per CDR3 protein, called by TCRdb with MiXCR from the 5' RACE reads. This sample carries approximately 820,000 distinct CDR3 sequences, under 45% of them seen once, and the ten largest clones take 15% to 25%. Sequencing was done on a sample of blood. These receptors came from a man in his sixties in good health.

The chain links TRBV20-1 to TRBJ2-7; 11 bases are shared with TRBD1. The CDR3 consists of 18 residues. Per germline, CDR1 DFQATT and CDR2 SNEGSKA (reference sequence). V lost 0 bases to trimming and J lost 0 bases; unmatched junction nucleotides: 10. The CDR3 sequence: CSARDAHRGTGGSYEQYF. The CDR3 nucleotides read TGCAGTGCTAGAGATGCCCACCGAGGGACAGGGGGCTCCTACGAGCAGTACTTC.

The J gene is TRBJ2-2, the V gene TRBV6-7, with 11 positions matching TRBD2. TRBV6-7 counts as an open reading frame of uncertain function. V lost 8 bases, J lost 3 bases, and 5 bases stayed unmatched. The CDR3 runs 15 residues. This chain's CDR3 is CASPLAGEDTGELFF. CDR3 DNA sequence: TGTGCCAGCCCACTAGCGGGGGAGGACACCGGGGAGCTGTTTTTT.

This clonotype was counted between two and nine times. The chain recombines TRBV12-3 or TRBV12-4 with TRBJ1-5; D gene uncertain. This CDR3 comprises 13 residues. Between the trimmed V and J ends, which lost 6 bases and 2 bases, there was a span of 8 bases. The CDR3 here is CASSERGNQPQHF. CDR3 DNA: TGTGCCAGCAGCGAACGTGGCAATCAGCCCCAGCATTTT.

This clonotype was recorded at least ten times. This may be a read error, as it is one base from a much larger clone. The gene calls are TRBV7-2 and TRBJ2-1; 8 bases align to TRBD1. The J call is in doubt because the DNA end fits TRBJ2-7 better. CDR1 is SGHTA, CDR2 FQGNSA, per germline. CDR3 length: 16 amino acids. For the CDR3, the DNA is TGTGCCAGCAGCGACCGGTCAGGGGGCCTCTACAATGAGCAGTACTTC. This translates into CASSDRSGGLYNEQYF.

This clonotype turned up a few times. This chain uses TRBV7-9 with TRBJ1-2, with 7 bases matching TRBD1. In germline, CDR1 is SEHNR, CDR2 FQNEAQ (reference sequence). The V and J ends lost 1 base and 5 bases, in that order; junction bases with no gene match: 4. This CDR3 is 14 amino acids long. In DNA, the CDR3 is TGTGCCAGCAGCTTAGTAACAGGGGATTATGGCTACACCTTC. Protein: CASSLVTGDYGYTF. Using reference TRBV7-9 and TRBJ1-2 for the parts outside the CDR3, the full variable domain is DTGVSQNPRHKITKRGQNVTFRCDPISEHNRLYWYRQTLGQGPEFLTYFQNEAQLEKSRLLSDRFSAERPKGSFSTLEIQRTEQGDSAMYLCASSLVTGDYGYTFGSGTRLTVV.

This clonotype has just one count. CDR3 DNA sequence: TGTGCCAGCAGCCAAGATAGGCCCTACATTCAGTACTTC. Its protein product is CASSQDRPYIQYF. The V call is TRBV3-1, the J call TRBJ2-4, with D uncertain. V lost 0 bases, J lost 8 bases, and 8 bases lay in between. Germline V gives CDR1 LGHDT, CDR2 YNNKEL (reference sequence). The CDR3 contains 13 residues.

V usage is TRBV12-3 or TRBV12-4 and J usage is TRBJ2-5; TRBD2 is a possible D gene (5 bases). V lost 6 bases and J lost 1, with 15 bases in between. The CDR3 totals 15 residues. Here the CDR3 DNA reads TGTGCCAGCAGACTTGGCGGGCTCACCCAAGAGACCCAGTACTTC. Amino acid sequence: CASRLGGLTQETQYF.

The V call is TRBV6-2 or TRBV6-3, the J call TRBJ2-5, with 8 bases that match TRBD2. V lost 6 bases and J lost 0; bases outside the gene matches: 6. Germline CDR1 and CDR2: MNHEY and SVGEGT. CDR3 size: 15 residues. In nucleotides, the CDR3 is TGTGCCAGCAGACCTCAGCGGGGGCACCAAGAGACCCAGTACTTC. The encoded protein is CASRPQRGHQETQYF.

This clonotype was detected only a few times. The J gene is TRBJ1-2, the V gene TRBV5-1; D gene unclear. This CDR3 is built from 14 residues. CDR1 and CDR2 from the germline V gene are SGHRS and YFSETQ. V was shortened by 0 bases and J by 6 bases, with 12 bases between the two germline ends. CDR3 protein: CASSLERQRDGYTF. CDR3 coding DNA: TGCGCCAGCAGCTTGGAGCGACAAAGGGATGGCTACACCTTC.